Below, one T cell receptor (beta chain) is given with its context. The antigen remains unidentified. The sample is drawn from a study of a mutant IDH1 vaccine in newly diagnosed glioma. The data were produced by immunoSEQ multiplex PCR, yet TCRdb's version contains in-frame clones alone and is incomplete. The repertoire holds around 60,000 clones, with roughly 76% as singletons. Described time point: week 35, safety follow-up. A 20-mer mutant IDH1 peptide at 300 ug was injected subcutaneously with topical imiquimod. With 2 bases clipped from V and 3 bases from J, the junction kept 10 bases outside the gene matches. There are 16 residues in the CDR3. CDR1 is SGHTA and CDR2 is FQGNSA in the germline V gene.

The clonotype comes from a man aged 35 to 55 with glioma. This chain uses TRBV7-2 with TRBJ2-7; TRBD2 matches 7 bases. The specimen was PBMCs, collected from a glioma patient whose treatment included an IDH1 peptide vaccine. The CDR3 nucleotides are TGTGCCAGCAGCTTACGCAGTAGCGGGTTCCGCTACGAGCAGTACTTC. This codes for CASSLRSSGFRYEQYF.